These 15 T cell receptor beta chains came from one sample sequenced in a study of blood T cell repertoires in COVID-19. Assay: immunoSEQ multiplex PCR; the TCRdb copy retains only in-frame clones and omits some. The sample consists of around 140,000 clones, nearly 90% of them appearing once. The sample taken for sequencing was peripheral blood. Receptors originate from an older man with acute or convalescent COVID-19.

The V gene is TRBV30, the J gene TRBJ1-2; D remains ambiguous. The CDR3 spans 13 residues. The germline V gene has CDR1 GTSNPN and CDR2 SVGIG (reference sequence). V lost 6 bases to trimming and J lost 8 bases, with 19 bases between them. The CDR3 region has the DNA TGTGCCTGCCTCCCCCAACCTTCGGGAGGCTACACCTTC. It specifies CACLPQPSGGYTF. The variable domain in full, with the rest retrieved from reference TRBV30 and TRBJ1-2, is SQTIHQWPATLVQPVGSPLSLECTVEGTSNPNLYWYRQAAGRGLQLLFYSVGIGQISSEVPQNLSASRPQDRQFILSSKKLLLSDSGFYLCACLPQPSGGYTFGSGTRLTVV.

The chain carries TRBV19 and TRBJ2-2; D may be TRBD2 (7 bases). From germline, CDR1 is LNHDA and CDR2 SQIVND (reference sequence). Trimming cost V 2 bases and J 2 bases, with 15 bases left between them. The CDR3 extends over 17 amino acids. As DNA, the CDR3 is TGTGCCAGTAGTATAATGAGGGGGGGCGAAAACACCGGGGAGCTGTTTTTT. Its protein is CASSIMRGGENTGELFF.

In its sample, this clone was seen once. V usage is TRBV7-9 and J usage is TRBJ2-1; 10 bases are shared with TRBD2. Trimming removed 3 bases from V and 9 bases from J; junction bases left unmatched: 8. CDR3 length equals 15 residues. The germline V gene encodes CDR1 SEHNR and CDR2 FQNEAQ (reference sequence). The CDR3 DNA is TGTGCCAGCAGCTTCTTAGCGGGAGGCCCGGCTGAGCAGTTCTTC. Translation gives CASSFLAGGPAEQFF.

V is TRBV2 and J is TRBJ1-4; the match to TRBD1 covers 7 bases. Germline CDR1 is SNHLY and CDR2 is FYNNEI. The CDR3 is 14 amino acids. The J segment lost 3 bases and the V segment lost 8 bases, leaving 6 bases of the junction unmatched. The CDR3 sequence: CASGYRGSNEKLFF. In DNA form, the CDR3 reads TGTGCCAGCGGCTACAGGGGTTCTAATGAAAAACTGTTTTTT.

The genes are TRBV5-4 and TRBJ2-2, with TRBD1 identical over 9 bases. CDR1 and CDR2 (germline): SGHNT, YYREEE (reference sequence). The CDR3 covers 15 residues. Germline trimming cut 3 bases from V and 4 bases from J; bases unmatched to any gene: 4. CDR3 protein: CASSSTGGPTGELFF. The CDR3 region has the DNA TGTGCCAGCAGCTCAACAGGGGGCCCCACCGGGGAGCTGTTTTTT.

The rearrangement links TRBV5-5 to TRBJ2-2; perhaps TRBD1 as D (6 bases). This CDR3 spans 16 amino acids. Germline assignment: CDR1 SGHKS and CDR2 YYEKEE (reference sequence). V lost 3 bases and J 1 base, leaving 13 bases between the germline ends. The CDR3 loop reads CASSWEQGRNTGELFF. The CDR3 DNA follows: TGTGCCAGCAGCTGGGAACAGGGAAGGAACACCGGGGAGCTGTTTTTT.

The genes are TRBV2 and TRBJ1-2, with D hard to call. The CDR3 is made up of 10 amino acids. V lost 8 bases and J 8 bases, leaving 9 bases between the germline ends. Germline V gives CDR1 SNHLY, CDR2 FYNNEI. The CDR3 protein is CASEGGGYTF. As DNA, the CDR3 is TGTGCCAGCGAGGGCGGGGGCTACACCTTC.

V and J are TRBV5-1 and TRBJ1-1; TRBD1 is a possible D gene (5 bases). The germline V gene encodes CDR1 SGHRS and CDR2 YFSETQ. CDR3 size: 16 residues. V was pared by 4 bases and J by 2 bases, with 18 bases between. CDR3 nucleotides: TGCGCCAGCAGCCCGGTGGGGGGAGGAACAAACACTGAAGCTTTCTTT. Protein product: CASSPVGGGTNTEAFF.

The chain is built from TRBV6-5 and TRBJ2-7; 8 bases match TRBD2. Unmatched junction bases numbered 6, after V lost 6 bases and J lost 2 bases. The CDR3 has 14 amino acids. CDR1 and CDR2 from the germline V gene are MNHEY and SVGAGI. The DNA for the CDR3 is TGTGCCAGCAGACAACCGGGGGGGACCTACGAGCAGTACTTC. Translation: CASRQPGGTYEQYF.

The chain carries TRBV5-1 and TRBJ2-7; D is possibly TRBD2 (5 bases). This CDR3 has 13 amino acids. Germline CDR1 is SGHRS and CDR2 is YFSETQ. Deletions cut 4 bases from V and 3 bases from J, with 11 bases between. The CDR3 region has the DNA TGCGCCAGCAGCCACGAGGGTCTCTACGAGCAGTACTTC. Translation: CASSHEGLYEQYF. The variable domain in full, completed from reference TRBV5-1 and TRBJ2-7, reads KAGVTQTPRYLIKTRGQQVTLSCSPISGHRSVSWYQQTPGQGLQFLFEYFSETQRNKGNFPGRFSGRQFSNSRSEMNVSTLELGDSALYLCASSHEGLYEQYFGPGTRLTVT.

This clone was seen only once. The chain carries TRBV7-9 and TRBJ2-3; D is perhaps TRBD1 (6 bases). V was shortened by 4 bases and J by 6 bases, with 14 bases between the two germline ends. CDR3 length equals 14 residues. CDR1 is SEHNR, CDR2 FQNEAQ, per germline (reference sequence). CDR3 DNA: TGTGCCAGCAGCTCAACCACAGGGACCGATACGCAGTATTTT. It encodes CASSSTTGTDTQYF.

J is TRBJ1-2 and V is TRBV5-5; maybe TRBD1 (6 bases). Trimming cost V 2 bases and J 8 bases, with 13 bases left between them. Germline lookup yields CDR1 SGHKS and CDR2 YYEKEE (reference sequence). The CDR3 length is 13 residues. In DNA form, the CDR3 reads TGTGCCAGCAGCTTCACCAACAGGGACGGCTACACCTTC. Residues: CASSFTNRDGYTF.

V usage is TRBV2 and J usage is TRBJ2-2; D is perhaps TRBD1 (6 bases). From germline, CDR1 is SNHLY and CDR2 FYNNEI. The CDR3 length is 13 residues. The ends were cut back, 6 bases at V and 7 bases at J, with 12 bases in the middle. CDR3 protein: CASRETGSGELFF. The CDR3 DNA reads as TGTGCCAGCAGAGAAACAGGGAGCGGGGAGCTGTTTTTT.

This clone was seen once. This rearrangement joins TRBV10-3 to TRBJ1-2; TRBD1 aligns across 10 bases. From germline, CDR1 is ENHRY and CDR2 SYGVKD. The V and J ends lost 3 bases and 2 bases, in that order; junction bases with no gene match: 6. This CDR3 comprises 16 residues. The DNA for the CDR3 is TGTGCCATCAGTGACCCCGCGGGACAGGGGAACTATGGCTACACCTTC. Its translation: CAISDPAGQGNYGYTF.

This clone was seen a few times. The rearrangement uses TRBV7-3 and TRBJ2-4, with 12 bases lining up with TRBD1. J gave up 4 bases and V 1 base, and 5 bases lay outside the gene matches. Germline CDR1 reads SGHTA; CDR2 reads FQGTGA. The CDR3 contains 17 residues. The CDR3 loop is CASSLSGTGGSKNIQYF. In DNA form, the CDR3 reads TGTGCCAGCAGCTTAAGCGGGACAGGGGGCTCAAAAAACATTCAGTACTTC.